The 27 T cell receptor beta chains below come from one sample, sequenced in a study of beta chain features in type 1 diabetes. Findings and limits, study-wide: Type 1 diabetes patients had moderately but significantly shorter TCRB CDR3s in all four CD4+ subsets.

These receptors have no known antigen. Isolated RNA was reverse transcribed in full, so expressed TCRB transcripts were sequenced. The table came from immunoSEQ multiplex PCR; TCRdb's copy has only in-frame clones and leaves some out. The sample comprises 120,000 to 150,000 clones, about 13% of which are singletons, and under 1.5% rests with the top ten. Sequencing was done on a sample of central memory CD4+ T cells from blood. The receptor set was obtained from a man between 18 and 35 years old with type 1 diabetes.

The chain is built from TRBV5-6 and TRBJ2-6, with D possibly matching TRBD1 (5 bases). The CDR3 totals 18 residues. V lost 4 bases and J lost 1, with 18 bases in between. CDR1 and CDR2 from the germline V gene are SGHDT and YYEEEE. CDR3 in amino acids: CASSTGGRGTSGANVLTF. The CDR3 nucleotides are TGTGCCAGCAGCACGGGTGGTAGGGGTACGTCTGGGGCCAACGTCCTGACTTTC.

This clone showed up just a few times. The genes are TRBV12-5 and TRBJ2-1; TRBD1 matches 7 bases. CDR1 and CDR2 from the germline V gene are LGHNT and FRNRAP. J lost 6 bases, V lost 1 base, and 6 bases had no gene match. The CDR3 consists of 15 residues. The CDR3 is CASGLGQGNLNEQFF. The CDR3 DNA reads TGTGCTAGTGGTTTGGGACAGGGAAACCTCAATGAGCAGTTCTTC.

The chain carries TRBV4-1 and TRBJ1-2; TRBD1 matches at 8 bases. Trimming cost V 4 bases and J 3 bases; bases outside gene matches: 7. The germline gives CDR1 MGHRA, CDR2 YSYEKL. The CDR3 contains 15 residues. CDR3 region: CASSLGQGADYGYTF. The CDR3 DNA sequence: TGCGCCAGCAGCCTAGGACAGGGAGCGGACTATGGCTACACCTTC.

This clone has only a few counts. The rearrangement uses TRBV13 and TRBJ1-2, with D possibly matching TRBD1 (5 bases). CDR3 length equals 13 residues. Looked up from germline, CDR1 is PRHDT and CDR2 is FYEKMQ (reference sequence). The germline V and J ends were trimmed by 7 bases and 3 bases, with 12 bases remaining between them. The CDR3 is CASTPGGDYGYTF. The CDR3 bases are TGTGCCAGCACCCCCGGGGGTGACTATGGCTACACCTTC. The whole variable domain, filled in from reference TRBV13 and TRBJ1-2, reads AAGVIQSPRHLIKEKRETATLKCYPIPRHDTVYWYQQGPGQDPQFLISFYEKMQSDKGSIPDRFSAQQFSDYHSELNMSSLELGDSALYFCASTPGGDYGYTFGSGTRLTVV.

V is TRBV7-2 and J is TRBJ2-3; 11 positions agree with TRBD1. With V trimmed by 4 bases and J by 4 bases, 13 bases remained unmatched. The CDR3 is 18 amino acids. CDR1 is SGHTA, CDR2 FQGNSA, per germline. The CDR3 DNA follows: TGTGCCAGCAGCTCCGGTAGGACAGGGGGCGCCTACCCAGATACGCAGTATTTT. Protein: CASSSGRTGGAYPDTQYF. Variable domain in full (rest from reference TRBV7-2 and TRBJ2-3): GAGVSQSPSNKVTEKGKDVELRCDPISGHTALYWYRQSLGQGLEFLIYFQGNSAPDKSGLPSDRFSAERTGGSVSTLTIQRTQQEDSAVYLCASSSGRTGGAYPDTQYFGPGTRLTVL.

This clone was seen only a few times. This rearrangement joins TRBV30 to TRBJ2-4; D might be TRBD2 (6 bases). Per the germline V gene, CDR1 is GTSNPN and CDR2 is SVGIG (reference sequence). There are 13 residues in the CDR3. V was cut by 5 bases and J by 6 bases, with 14 bases left in between. Here the CDR3 reads CAWSPGGRNIQYF. DNA of the CDR3: TGTGCCTGGTCCCCCGGGGGACGAAACATTCAGTACTTC.

This clone was seen only a few times. V and J are TRBV2 and TRBJ2-2; the D gene is possibly TRBD1 (5 bases). Between the trimmed V and J ends, which lost 5 bases and 5 bases, there was a span of 15 bases. The CDR3 extends over 15 amino acids. Germline values: CDR1 SNHLY, CDR2 FYNNEI. The CDR3 spells CASSPDSYETGELFF. Here the CDR3 DNA reads TGTGCCAGCAGTCCAGACAGTTATGAAACCGGGGAGCTGTTTTTT.

This clone has only a few counts. This chain links TRBV6-5 with TRBJ1-4; no reliable D call. Trimming removed 2 bases at V and 8 bases at J, with 9 bases between. The germline gives CDR1 MNHEY, CDR2 SVGAGI. There are 13 residues in the CDR3. The CDR3 loop reads CASSYAAAEKLFF. Written as DNA, the CDR3 is TGTGCCAGCAGTTACGCGGCAGCGGAAAAACTGTTTTTT.

The genes are TRBV28 and TRBJ1-1; no firm D call. Germline-derived CDR1 and CDR2 are MDHEN and SYDVKM. V gave up 6 bases and J gave up 3 bases, with 14 bases separating them. The CDR3 is 14 amino acids. CDR3 protein: CASRGHEPYTEAFF. The CDR3 region has the DNA TGTGCCAGCAGGGGCCACGAGCCGTACACTGAAGCTTTCTTT.

The chain combines TRBV28 with TRBJ2-4; either TRBD1 or TRBD2 may fit D (5 bases each). CDR1 and CDR2 from the germline V gene are MDHEN and SYDVKM. This CDR3 has 17 amino acids. The V and J ends lost 1 base and 0 bases respectively, with 13 bases between them. DNA of the CDR3: TGTGCCAGCAGTTTATTTGACGGGACGGCAGCCAAAAACATTCAGTACTTC. It translates to CASSLFDGTAAKNIQYF.

As to this clone: Other nucleotide sequences from this sample produce the same CDR3. The chain couples TRBV5-1 to TRBJ2-5; TRBD2 might be the D (5 bases). There are 14 residues in the CDR3. CDR1 is SGHRS and CDR2 is YFSETQ in the germline V gene. Trimming removed 0 bases at V and 2 bases at J, with 8 bases between. This CDR3 is CASSLVGGQETQYF. The CDR3 region has the DNA TGCGCCAGCAGCTTGGTTGGCGGGCAAGAGACCCAGTACTTC.

The chain joins TRBV29-1 to TRBJ2-1; 9 bases agree with TRBD1. Germline V gene lookup returns CDR1 SQVTM and CDR2 ANQGSEA. CDR3 size: 13 residues. V trimming: 7 bases; J trimming: 5 bases; junction bases outside the gene matches: 6. The chain's CDR3 is CSARDRVDNEQFF. The CDR3, as DNA: TGCAGCGCCCGGGACAGGGTAGACAATGAGCAGTTCTTC.

The chain links TRBV4-1 to TRBJ1-5, with D perhaps TRBD1 (6 bases). V lost 0 bases, J lost 1 base, and 13 bases lay in between. Per germline, CDR1 MGHRA and CDR2 YSYEKL. The length of the CDR3 is 17 residues. Here the CDR3 DNA reads TGCGCCAGCAGCCAAGATCAGGGGACGGGGAGCAATCAGCCCCAGCATTTT. Amino acids: CASSQDQGTGSNQPQHF.

This clone was found a few times. This chain connects TRBV18 to TRBJ2-7; D remains unclear. The V and J ends lost 5 bases and 3 bases respectively, with 8 bases between them. There are 12 residues in the CDR3. Germline values: CDR1 KGHSH, CDR2 LQKENI. CDR3 in DNA: TGTGCCAGCTCAGGGATGAGCTACGAGCAGTACTTC. Protein product: CASSGMSYEQYF.

This sequence joins TRBV12-5 and TRBJ1-1; TRBD1 is a possible D gene (5 bases). CDR3 length: 13 amino acids. V was trimmed by 7 bases and J by 0 bases, leaving 9 bases between them. In germline, CDR1 is LGHNT, CDR2 FRNRAP. CDR3 nucleotide sequence: TGTGCTAGTGCAAGGGGTTTGAACACTGAAGCTTTCTTT. Protein: CASARGLNTEAFF.

This clone is labeled medium-sized (0.01 to 0.1%). Germline is not matched at one junction end, which may reflect a read error. J is TRBJ1-1 and V is TRBV5-6; D unclear. The CDR3 spans 11 residues. Per germline, CDR1 SGHDT and CDR2 YYEEEE. The CDR3 nucleotides are TGTGCCAGCAGCTTGTACACCGAAGCTTTCTTT. Its protein is CASSLYTEAFF.

The genes are TRBV7-2 and TRBJ1-4; 7 nucleotides match TRBD1. Trimming removed 2 bases from V and 6 bases from J; junction bases left unmatched: 6. Germline CDR1 reads SGHTA; CDR2 reads FQGNSA. CDR3 length: 15 amino acids. CDR3 sequence (DNA): TGTGCCAGCAGCTTACAAGGGGGCGAATATGAAAAACTGTTTTTT. It codes for CASSLQGGEYEKLFF.

The CDR3 loop reads CASSLGHRSDTQYF. The CDR3, as DNA: TGTGCCAGCAGCTTAGGTCACCGGAGTGATACGCAGTATTTT. The J gene is TRBJ2-3, the V gene TRBV7-8, with D hard to call. Between the trimmed V and J ends, which lost 1 base and 6 bases, there was a span of 11 bases. The germline V gene encodes CDR1 SGHVS and CDR2 FQNEAQ. The CDR3 is 14 residues long.

This clone was counted only a few times. V usage is TRBV30 and J usage is TRBJ1-4; D is ambiguous. The CDR3 covers 13 residues. CDR1 GTSNPN and CDR2 SVGIG come from the germline V gene (reference sequence). V lost 2 bases and J 3 bases, leaving 7 bases between the germline ends. CDR3 DNA sequence: TGTGCCTGGAGTAGTCAGCCTAATGAAAAACTGTTTTTT. This sequence encodes CAWSSQPNEKLFF. The variable domain in full, with the rest retrieved from reference TRBV30 and TRBJ1-4, is SQTIHQWPATLVQPVGSPLSLECTVEGTSNPNLYWYRQAAGRGLQLLFYSVGIGQISSEVPQNLSASRPQDRQFILSSKKLLLSDSGFYLCAWSSQPNEKLFFGSGTQLSVL.

This clone was recorded many times. This chain connects TRBV30 to TRBJ2-7; TRBD2 matches 7 bases. J was trimmed by 2 bases and V by 0 bases; bases with no gene match: 4. CDR1 GTSNPN and CDR2 SVGIG come from the germline V gene (reference sequence). The CDR3 contains 14 residues. CDR3 protein: CAWSVGEGTYEQYF. The CDR3 bases are TGTGCCTGGAGTGTAGGGGAGGGGACCTACGAGCAGTACTTC.

The V gene is TRBV27, the J gene TRBJ2-7; D is ambiguous. Germline CDR1 MNHEY, CDR2 SMNVEV (reference sequence). V was clipped by 7 bases and J by 0 bases, with 16 bases between them. The CDR3 is 15 amino acids. CDR3 coding DNA: TGTGCCAGCACCTATCGCTTGGAGTCCTCCTACGAGCAGTACTTC. The encoded protein is CASTYRLESSYEQYF.

This clone was picked up a small number of times. V usage is TRBV11-2 and J usage is TRBJ2-5, with 7 bases aligning to TRBD1. The germline V gene encodes CDR1 SGHAT and CDR2 FQNNGV. This CDR3 contains 15 residues. Trimming removed 1 base from V and 11 bases from J; junction bases left unmatched: 13. CDR3 nucleotide sequence: TGTGCCAGCAGCTTAGCACCGGGACAGTCAAGGGAGCAGTACTTC. Protein sequence: CASSLAPGQSREQYF.

This clone was detected many times. The CDR3, as DNA: TGTGCCAGCACCCTGGGAGTGCAGGCTAACGAGCAGTACTTC. Protein product: CASTLGVQANEQYF. This chain links TRBV2 with TRBJ2-7, with a tentative D call TRBD2 (5 bases). This CDR3 is 14 amino acids long. Per the germline V gene, CDR1 is SNHLY and CDR2 is FYNNEI. Trimming cost V 7 bases and J 5 bases, with 18 bases left between them.

This clone was seen only a few times. The chain combines TRBV9 with TRBJ1-1; D unresolved. Germline CDR1 is SGDLS and CDR2 is YYNGEE. Trimming removed 0 bases from V and 3 bases from J, with 12 bases in between. There are 15 residues in the CDR3. CDR3 sequence (DNA): TGTGCCAGCAGCGTAGCTAACGATCAAGACACTGAAGCTTTCTTT. Amino acids: CASSVANDQDTEAFF.

This clone was counted between two and nine times. V gene TRBV2 combines with J gene TRBJ1-2; D possibly corresponds to TRBD1 (6 bases). V lost 4 bases to trimming and J lost 4 bases, with 13 bases between them. Germline values: CDR1 SNHLY, CDR2 FYNNEI. The CDR3 extends over 14 amino acids. CDR3 region: CASSGTAGFYGYTF. The CDR3 coding sequence is TGTGCCAGCAGTGGGACAGCTGGATTCTATGGCTACACCTTC.

This sequence joins TRBV7-9 and TRBJ2-1; 10 nucleotides align to TRBD2. Germline V gene sequence: CDR1 SEHNR, CDR2 FQNEAQ (reference sequence). J gave up 5 bases and V 4 bases, and 8 bases lay outside the gene matches. CDR3 length: 16 residues. The CDR3 coding sequence is TGTGCCAGCAGCTCCAAAGTGCTAGCGGGGGACAATGAGCAGTTCTTC. Translating gives CASSSKVLAGDNEQFF. Based on the CDR3 plus reference TRBV7-9 and TRBJ2-1, the full variable domain is DTGVSQNPRHKITKRGQNVTFRCDPISEHNRLYWYRQTLGQGPEFLTYFQNEAQLEKSRLLSDRFSAERPKGSFSTLEIQRTEQGDSAMYLCASSSKVLAGDNEQFFGPGTRLTVL.

The rearrangement links TRBV28 to TRBJ1-1; D unresolved. In germline, CDR1 is MDHEN, CDR2 SYDVKM. Trimming removed 9 bases at V and 4 bases at J, with 18 bases between. This CDR3 region has 14 residues. The CDR3 DNA follows: TGTGCCAGTAGGACTTCAGCGTCTCCCACTGAAGCTTTCTTT. This sequence encodes CASRTSASPTEAFF. The variable domain in full, completed from reference TRBV28 and TRBJ1-1, reads DVKVTQSSRYLVKRTGEKVFLECVQDMDHENMFWYRQDPGLGLRLIYFSYDVKMKEKGDIPEGYSVSREKKERFSLILESASTNQTSMYLCASRTSASPTEAFFGQGTRLTVV.